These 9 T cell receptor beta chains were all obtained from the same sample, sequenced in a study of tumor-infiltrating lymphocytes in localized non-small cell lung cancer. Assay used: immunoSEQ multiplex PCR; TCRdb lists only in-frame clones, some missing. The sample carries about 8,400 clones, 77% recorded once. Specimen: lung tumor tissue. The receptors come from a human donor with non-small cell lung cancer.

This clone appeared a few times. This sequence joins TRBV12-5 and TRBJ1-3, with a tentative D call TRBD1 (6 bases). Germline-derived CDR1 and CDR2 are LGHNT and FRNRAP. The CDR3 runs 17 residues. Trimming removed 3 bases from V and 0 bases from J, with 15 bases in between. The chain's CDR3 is CASGFRTAASSGNTIYF. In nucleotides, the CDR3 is TGTGCTAGTGGTTTTCGGACAGCCGCGAGCTCTGGAAACACCATATATTTT.

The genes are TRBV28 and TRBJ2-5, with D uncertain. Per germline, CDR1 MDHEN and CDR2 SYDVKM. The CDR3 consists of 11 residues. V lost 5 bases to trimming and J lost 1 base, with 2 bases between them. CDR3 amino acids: CASSTQETQYF. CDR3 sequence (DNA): TGTGCCAGCAGTACCCAAGAGACCCAGTACTTC.

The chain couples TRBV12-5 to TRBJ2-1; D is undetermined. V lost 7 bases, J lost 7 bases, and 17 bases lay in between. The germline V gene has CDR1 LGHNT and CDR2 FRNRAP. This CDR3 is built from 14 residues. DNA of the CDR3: TGTGCTAGTGCCGCGTCGTACGGGCTGAATGAGCAGTTCTTC. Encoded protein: CASAASYGLNEQFF.

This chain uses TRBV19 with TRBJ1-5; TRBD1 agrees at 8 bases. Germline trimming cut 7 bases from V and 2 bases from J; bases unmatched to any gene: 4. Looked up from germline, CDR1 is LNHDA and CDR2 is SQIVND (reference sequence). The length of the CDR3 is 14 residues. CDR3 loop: CASTTGQGNQPQHF. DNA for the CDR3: TGTGCCAGTACCACGGGACAGGGCAATCAGCCCCAGCATTTT.

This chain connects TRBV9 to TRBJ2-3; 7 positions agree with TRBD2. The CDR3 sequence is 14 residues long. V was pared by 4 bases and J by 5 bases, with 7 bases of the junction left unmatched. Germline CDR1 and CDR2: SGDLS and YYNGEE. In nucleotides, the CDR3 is TGTGCCAGCAGCTTGGACCAGCGGGAAGATACGCAGTATTTT. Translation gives CASSLDQREDTQYF.

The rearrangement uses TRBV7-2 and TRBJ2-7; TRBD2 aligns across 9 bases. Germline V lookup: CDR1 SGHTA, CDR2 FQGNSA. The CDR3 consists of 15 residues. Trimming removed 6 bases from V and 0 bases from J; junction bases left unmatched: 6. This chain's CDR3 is CASSREAGGSYEQYF. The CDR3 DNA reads TGTGCCAGCAGTCGAGAAGCGGGGGGCTCCTACGAGCAGTACTTC.

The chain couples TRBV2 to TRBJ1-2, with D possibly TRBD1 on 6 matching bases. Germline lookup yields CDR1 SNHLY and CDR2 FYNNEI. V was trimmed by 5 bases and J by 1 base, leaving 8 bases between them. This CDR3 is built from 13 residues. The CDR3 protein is CASSQQGNYGYTF. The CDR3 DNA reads TGTGCCAGCAGTCAACAGGGTAACTATGGCTACACCTTC.

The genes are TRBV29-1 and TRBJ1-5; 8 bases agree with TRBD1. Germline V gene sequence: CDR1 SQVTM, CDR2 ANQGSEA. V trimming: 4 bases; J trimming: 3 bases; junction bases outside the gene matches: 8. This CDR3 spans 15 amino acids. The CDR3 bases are TGCAGCGTTGCCACGGGACAGGTTTTCAATCAGCCCCAGCATTTT. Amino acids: CSVATGQVFNQPQHF.

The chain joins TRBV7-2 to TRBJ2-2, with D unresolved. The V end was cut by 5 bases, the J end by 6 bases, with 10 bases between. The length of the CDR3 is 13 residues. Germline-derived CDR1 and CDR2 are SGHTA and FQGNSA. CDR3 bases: TGTGCCAGCAGCCTAAGGCTCTCCGGGGAGCTGTTTTTT. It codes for CASSLRLSGELFF.